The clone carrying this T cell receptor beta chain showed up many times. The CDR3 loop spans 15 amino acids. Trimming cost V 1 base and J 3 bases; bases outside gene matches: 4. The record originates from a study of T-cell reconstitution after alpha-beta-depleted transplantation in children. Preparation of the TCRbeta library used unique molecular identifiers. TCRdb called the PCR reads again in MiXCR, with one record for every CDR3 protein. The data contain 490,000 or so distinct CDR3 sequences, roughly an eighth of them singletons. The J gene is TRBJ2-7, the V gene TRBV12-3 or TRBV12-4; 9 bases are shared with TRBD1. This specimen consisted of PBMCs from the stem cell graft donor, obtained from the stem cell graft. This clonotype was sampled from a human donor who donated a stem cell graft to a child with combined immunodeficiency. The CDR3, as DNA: TGTGCCAGCAGTTTAGGGACAGGGGCGGGCTACGAGCAGTACTTC. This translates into CASSLGTGAGYEQYF.